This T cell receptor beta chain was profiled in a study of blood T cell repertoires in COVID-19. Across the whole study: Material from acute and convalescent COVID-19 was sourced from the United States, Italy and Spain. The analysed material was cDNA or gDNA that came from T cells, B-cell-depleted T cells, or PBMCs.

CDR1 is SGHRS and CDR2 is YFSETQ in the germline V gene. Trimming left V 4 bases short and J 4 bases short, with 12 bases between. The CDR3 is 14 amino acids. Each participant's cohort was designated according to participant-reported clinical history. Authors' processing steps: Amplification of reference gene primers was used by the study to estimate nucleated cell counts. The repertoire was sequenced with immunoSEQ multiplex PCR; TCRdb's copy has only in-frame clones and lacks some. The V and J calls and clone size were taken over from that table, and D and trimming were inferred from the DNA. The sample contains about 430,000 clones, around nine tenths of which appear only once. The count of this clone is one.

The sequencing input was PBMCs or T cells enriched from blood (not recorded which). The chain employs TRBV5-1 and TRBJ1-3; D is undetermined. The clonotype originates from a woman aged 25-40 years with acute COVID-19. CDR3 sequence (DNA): TGCGCCAGCAGCCCTAGGCGTAACGGAAACACCATATATTTT. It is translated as CASSPRRNGNTIYF.